The 27 T cell receptor beta chains in this list originate from one sample, sequenced in a study of response to subunit inactivated influenza vaccine. TCRdb ran MiXCR on the RT-PCR reads and lists one entry per CDR3 protein. The sample records approximately 160,000 distinct CDR3 sequences, about 11% being singletons. The input for sequencing was CD8+ T cells sorted from PBMCs, taken roughly 24 months after vaccination. These receptors all come from a man between 50 and 75 years old who received an inactivated influenza vaccine.

In its sample, this clonotype was seen a few times. V gene TRBV6-5 combines with J gene TRBJ1-1; no reliable D call. This CDR3 has 14 amino acids. Germline assignment: CDR1 MNHEY and CDR2 SVGAGI. Trimming shortened V by 2 bases and J by 4 bases, and 11 bases separated the two germline ends. The CDR3 spells CASSYGGRGTEAFF. The CDR3 coding sequence is TGTGCCAGCAGTTACGGAGGGCGGGGCACTGAAGCTTTCTTT.

The rearrangement links TRBV27 to TRBJ1-3; the D gene is possibly TRBD1 (6 bases). The V end was cut by 2 bases, the J end by 4 bases, with 12 bases between. The CDR3 has 15 amino acids. In germline, CDR1 is MNHEY, CDR2 SMNVEV (reference sequence). The CDR3 DNA sequence: TGTGCCAGCAGTTTACAGGGGTCGTTCGGAAACACCATATATTTT. Translated, it gives CASSLQGSFGNTIYF.

Many counts were recorded for this clonotype. The genes are TRBV29-1 and TRBJ2-3, with TRBD2 matching 10 bases. With V trimmed by 1 base and J by 0 bases, 1 base remained unmatched. Germline CDR1 SQVTM, CDR2 ANQGSEA. CDR3 length: 15 residues. DNA of the CDR3: TGCAGCGTTGAAGGACTAGCGGGTAGCACAGATACGCAGTATTTT. This sequence encodes CSVEGLAGSTDTQYF.

The rearrangement joins TRBV5-1 to TRBJ2-7, with D possibly called TRBD1 or TRBD2 (5 bases each). This CDR3 has 17 amino acids. Trimming removed 0 bases at V and 0 bases at J, with 16 bases between. Germline V CDR1 and CDR2: SGHRS, YFSETQ. The CDR3 sequence: CASSLGDVRSFSYEQYF. CDR3 in DNA: TGCGCCAGCAGCTTGGGGGACGTGCGGAGCTTCTCCTACGAGCAGTACTTC.

The V and J genes are TRBV27 and TRBJ1-2; D is uncertain. The germline gives CDR1 MNHEY, CDR2 SMNVEV (reference sequence). The CDR3 has 15 amino acids. Trimming removed 5 bases from V and 2 bases from J, with 15 bases in between. CDR3 amino acids: CASSPLGVGNYGYTF. Here the CDR3 DNA reads TGTGCCAGCAGTCCCCTCGGGGTCGGGAACTATGGCTACACCTTC.

This clonotype was recorded at least ten times. CDR3 protein: CASSPRVAGAPTDTQYF. The CDR3 DNA is TGTGCCAGCAGCCCCCGGGTAGCGGGAGCTCCCACAGATACGCAGTATTTT. The chain recombines TRBV7-6 with TRBJ2-3; TRBD2 agrees at 9 bases. V shed 5 bases and J 2 bases; nucleotides not matched to a gene: 11. Germline CDR1 is SGHVS and CDR2 is FNYEAQ. CDR3 length: 17 amino acids.

This clonotype was counted between two and nine times. The rearrangement joins TRBV20-1 to TRBJ1-1, with 7 bases that match TRBD1. From germline, CDR1 is DFQATT and CDR2 SNEGSKA (reference sequence). Germline trimming cut 3 bases from V and 1 base from J; bases unmatched to any gene: 5. The CDR3 runs 14 residues. CDR3 sequence: CSASPGQKNTEAFF. CDR3 coding DNA: TGCAGTGCTAGTCCGGGACAGAAGAACACTGAAGCTTTCTTT.

To note about this clonotype: A much larger clone differs by one base, so this may be a read error. The genes are TRBV5-6 and TRBJ1-1; D uncertain. The V gene's germline CDR1 is SGHDT and CDR2 YYEEEE. CDR3 length: 14 amino acids. The CDR3 protein is CASSLISENTEVFF. The CDR3 bases are TGTGCCAGCAGCTTGATCAGCGAGAACACTGAAGTTTTCTTT.

The chain is built from TRBV11-2 and TRBJ2-5; D perhaps matches TRBD2 (6 bases). Trimming took 1 base from V and 4 from J, leaving 13 bases between them. The CDR3 runs 15 residues. Germline V CDR1 and CDR2: SGHAT, FQNNGV. CDR3 protein: CASSLVGTPLETQYF. The CDR3 DNA reads TGTGCCAGCAGCTTAGTTGGGACTCCCCTAGAGACCCAGTACTTC.

This chain links TRBV28 with TRBJ1-2; D may be TRBD1 (5 bases). CDR1 and CDR2 from the germline V gene are MDHEN and SYDVKM. V lost 5 bases, J lost 4 bases, and 14 bases lay in between. This CDR3 comprises 14 residues. CDR3 sequence (DNA): TGTGCCAGCAGTGCGGGACCCTTGCGCTATGGCTACACCTTC. Protein product: CASSAGPLRYGYTF.

For this clonotype: Just one base apart from a much larger clone, this may be a read error. This CDR3 fails to terminate in the conserved phenylalanine or tryptophan, so it likely reflects a read error. The chain links TRBV7-9 to TRBJ1-4; no reliable D call. Per germline, CDR1 SEHNR and CDR2 FQNEAQ (reference sequence). The CDR3 is 13 amino acids. With 0 bases removed from V and 8 bases from J, the gap between germline ends came to 7 bases. CDR3 coding DNA: TGTGCCAGCAGCTTAGCTTTGGGAGAAAAACTGTTTATT. This translates into CASSLALGEKLFI.

Ten or more counts support this clonotype. V and J are TRBV25-1 and TRBJ2-6; D remains unclear. This CDR3 spans 18 amino acids. V shed 2 bases and J shed 2 bases, with 16 bases lying between them. Germline V gene sequence: CDR1 MGHDK, CDR2 SYGVNS. CDR3 nucleotide sequence: TGTGCCAGCAGTGAAGAGAAGGGTGGGCCACCTGGGGCCAACGTCCTGACTTTC. It translates to CASSEEKGGPPGANVLTF.

V gene TRBV20-1 combines with J gene TRBJ2-7; D is possibly TRBD1 or TRBD2 (5 bases each). CDR3 length: 13 amino acids. Per the germline V gene, CDR1 is DFQATT and CDR2 is SNEGSKA (reference sequence). The germline V and J ends were trimmed by 6 bases and 0 bases, with 12 bases remaining between them. CDR3 DNA sequence: TGCAGTGCCACCGAGGGGAGCTCCTACGAGCAGTACTTC. This encodes CSATEGSSYEQYF.

The chain uses TRBV4-2 and TRBJ2-1; TRBD2 might be the D (7 bases). CDR3 length: 15 residues. Germline V gene lookup returns CDR1 LGHNA and CDR2 YNFKEQ. Trimming removed 5 bases at V and 7 bases at J, with 18 bases between. The DNA for the CDR3 is TGTGCCAGCAGCTTTCGGGGGGCCTTAGGTAATGAGCAGTTCTTC. This translates into CASSFRGALGNEQFF.

V is TRBV28 and J is TRBJ2-5, with 8 bases identical to TRBD2. The CDR3 totals 15 residues. The germline V gene encodes CDR1 MDHEN and CDR2 SYDVKM. V gave up 4 bases and J gave up 3 bases; unmatched junction bases: 7. Here the CDR3 DNA reads TGTGCCAGCAGTTCGACTAGCGAGGGCGAAGAGACCCAGTACTTC. Its translation is CASSSTSEGEETQYF.

This clonotype was seen only a few times. The rearrangement joins TRBV10-3 to TRBJ2-1; TRBD2 might be the D (5 bases). V was pared by 5 bases and J by 0 bases, with 8 bases between. Germline V gene sequence: CDR1 ENHRY, CDR2 SYGVKD. The CDR3 loop spans 14 amino acids. The CDR3 loop reads CAISPADSYNEQFF. Written as DNA, the CDR3 is TGTGCCATCAGTCCAGCGGACTCCTACAATGAGCAGTTCTTC.

This clonotype came up a few times. The J gene is TRBJ2-1, the V gene TRBV4-2, with TRBD2 matching 9 bases. With V trimmed by 0 bases and J by 7 bases, 10 bases remained unmatched. Germline lookup yields CDR1 LGHNA and CDR2 YNFKEQ. The CDR3 runs 17 residues. This CDR3 is CASSQDLSLAGVNEQFF. The CDR3 DNA is TGTGCCAGCAGCCAAGATCTTAGCTTAGCGGGAGTAAATGAGCAGTTCTTC.

Comment on this clonotype: This likely came from a read error, as a far larger clone is one base away. The chain carries TRBV4-1 and TRBJ1-1, with D unclear. The germline CDR1 and CDR2 sequences are MGHRA and YSYEKL. The CDR3 is 13 amino acids. The CDR3 sequence: CVSSLGRNTEAFF. CDR3 coding DNA: TGCGTCAGCAGCCTCGGACGGAACACTGAAGCTTTCTTT.

Concerning this clonotype itself: A much larger clone differs by one base, so this may be a read error. V gene TRBV4-2 combines with J gene TRBJ2-7; tentatively, D is TRBD1 or TRBD2 (5 bases each). From germline, CDR1 is LGHNA and CDR2 YNFKEQ. This CDR3 has 14 residues. The CDR3 loop is CACSQAEGDHEQYF. The CDR3, as DNA: TGTGCCTGCAGCCAAGCTGAAGGGGACCACGAGCAGTACTTC.

This clonotype turned up a few times. The chain recombines TRBV12-3 or TRBV12-4 with TRBJ1-6, with unresolved D. V lost 3 bases and J lost 1, with 10 bases in between. The CDR3 has 16 amino acids. CDR3 sequence: CASSLTVISYNSPLHF. The CDR3 DNA is TGTGCCAGCAGTTTGACGGTAATATCCTATAATTCACCCCTCCACTTT.

The rearrangement joins TRBV15 to TRBJ2-3; 8 bases agree with TRBD1. Germline values: CDR1 LNHNV, CDR2 YYDKDF (reference sequence). The CDR3 covers 18 residues. J gave up 0 bases and V 1 base, and 9 bases lay outside the gene matches. The DNA of the CDR3 is TGTGCCACCAGCAGAGGACCCGGGACAGGTTTAAGCACAGATACGCAGTATTTT. Its protein product is CATSRGPGTGLSTDTQYF.

Comments on this clonotype: The conserved closing phenylalanine or tryptophan is absent in this CDR3, likely reflecting a read error. V is TRBV14 and J is TRBJ2-3, with TRBD1 matching over 7 bases. The junction had 5 bases not matched to a gene; V was cut back by 0 bases and J by 2 bases. The germline CDR1 and CDR2 sequences are SGHDN and FVKESK. The CDR3 runs 16 residues. For the CDR3, the DNA is TGTGCCAGCAGCCAAGATGGGACAGCAAACACAGATACGCAGTATTTA. It encodes CASSQDGTANTDTQYL.

The chain uses TRBV6-5 and TRBJ2-1; perhaps TRBD2 as D (5 bases). Germline CDR1 and CDR2: MNHEY and SVGAGI. The CDR3 covers 18 residues. Trimming cost V 7 bases and J 6 bases, with 28 bases left between them. CDR3 in DNA: TGTGCCAGCAATTATCAGCGATTCCCGGGCCAACGGGGCAATGAGCAGTTCTTC. This sequence encodes CASNYQRFPGQRGNEQFF.

The chain has TRBV28 and TRBJ2-2; D unresolved. Looked up from germline, CDR1 is MDHEN and CDR2 is SYDVKM. CDR3 length: 11 residues. V was pared by 5 bases and J by 6 bases, with 4 bases between. The CDR3 region is CASSASGELFF. In DNA form, the CDR3 reads TGTGCCAGCAGTGCCTCCGGGGAGCTGTTTTTT.

The chain links TRBV7-9 to TRBJ2-5; D remains ambiguous. Germline values: CDR1 SEHNR, CDR2 FQNEAQ (reference sequence). V was clipped by 4 bases and J by 4 bases, with 13 bases between them. The CDR3 is 14 amino acids. The CDR3 loop reads CASSSDPERETQYF. CDR3 DNA: TGTGCCAGCAGCTCGGACCCGGAACGAGAGACCCAGTACTTC. Combining the CDR3 with reference TRBV7-9 and TRBJ2-5 gives the whole variable domain DTGVSQNPRHKITKRGQNVTFRCDPISEHNRLYWYRQTLGQGPEFLTYFQNEAQLEKSRLLSDRFSAERPKGSFSTLEIQRTEQGDSAMYLCASSSDPERETQYFGPGTRLLVL.

This clonotype came up a few times. V gene TRBV2 combines with J gene TRBJ2-2; 11 bases align to TRBD2. V lost 3 bases to trimming and J lost 4 bases; unmatched junction nucleotides: 13. The CDR3 covers 19 residues. Germline V gene sequence: CDR1 SNHLY, CDR2 FYNNEI. The CDR3 coding sequence is TGTGCCAGCAGTGACATAGTACTAGCGGGAGAATGGGGCACCGGGGAGCTGTTTTTT. Amino acids: CASSDIVLAGEWGTGELFF.

This clonotype was recorded a few times. The chain joins TRBV11-2 to TRBJ2-1; D remains ambiguous. From germline, CDR1 is SGHAT and CDR2 FQNNGV. Trimming shortened V by 4 bases and J by 7 bases, and 5 bases separated the two germline ends. This CDR3 is 11 amino acids long. DNA for the CDR3: TGTGCCAGCAGCTCCCGTAATGAGCAGTTCTTC. It specifies CASSSRNEQFF.